This T cell receptor beta chain was sequenced in a study of identical twins. Study-wide results and limits: For out-of-frame alpha sequences shared by twins, low generation probability was in excess. Abundant cord blood beta clonotypes carried fewer insertions; memory repertoires showed none.

On this clonotype itself: What it binds is not known.

This CDR3 contains 16 residues. Germline V gene sequence: CDR1 LNHNV, CDR2 YYDKDF (reference sequence). Losses at the gene ends were 5 bases for V and 0 bases for J; bases not matched to a gene: 6. One entry per CDR3 protein results from TCRdb running MiXCR on the 5' RACE reads. Of about 730,000 distinct CDR3 sequences in the sample, 20% to 25% are singletons; the top ten hold 4.3%. This same sample was also taken into another study, of T cells expressing NK-cell markers.

V is TRBV15 and J is TRBJ2-2, with 7 bases aligning to TRBD2. The specimen sequenced was PBMCs. The clonotype was recovered from a woman between 18 and 29 years old in good health. The CDR3 spells CATSPGAGSNTGELFF. CDR3 bases: TGTGCCACCAGCCCAGGAGCGGGGTCGAACACCGGGGAGCTGTTTTTT. The complete variable domain, with remaining parts taken from reference TRBV15 and TRBJ2-2, reads DAMVIQNPRYQVTQFGKPVTLSCSQTLNHNVMYWYQQKSSQAPKLLFHYYDKDFNNEADTPDNFQSRRPNTSFCFLDIRSPGLGDTAMYLCATSPGAGSNTGELFFGEGSRLTVL.